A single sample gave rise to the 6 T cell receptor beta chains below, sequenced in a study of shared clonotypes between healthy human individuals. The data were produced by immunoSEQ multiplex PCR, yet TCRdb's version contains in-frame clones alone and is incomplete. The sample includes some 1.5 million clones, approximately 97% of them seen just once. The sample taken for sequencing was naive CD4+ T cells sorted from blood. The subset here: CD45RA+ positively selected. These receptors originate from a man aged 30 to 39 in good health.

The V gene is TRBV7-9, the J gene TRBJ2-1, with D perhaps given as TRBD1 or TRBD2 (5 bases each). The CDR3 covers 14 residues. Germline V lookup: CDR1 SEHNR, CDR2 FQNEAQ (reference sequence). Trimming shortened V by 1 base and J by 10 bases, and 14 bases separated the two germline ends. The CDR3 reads CASSLGDQRAEQFF. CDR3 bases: TGTGCCAGCAGCTTAGGGGACCAACGAGCAGAGCAGTTCTTC.

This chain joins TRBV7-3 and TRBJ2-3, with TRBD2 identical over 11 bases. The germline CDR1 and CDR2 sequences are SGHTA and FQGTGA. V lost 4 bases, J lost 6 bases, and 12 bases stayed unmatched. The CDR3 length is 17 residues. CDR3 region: CASSSGTSGARGDTQYF. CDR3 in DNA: TGTGCCAGCAGCTCCGGGACTAGCGGTGCACGGGGGGATACGCAGTATTTT.

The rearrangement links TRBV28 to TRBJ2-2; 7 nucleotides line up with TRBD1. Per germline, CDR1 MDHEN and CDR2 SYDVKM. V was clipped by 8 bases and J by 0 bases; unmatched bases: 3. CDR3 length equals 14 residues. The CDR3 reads CASQTGPNTGELFF. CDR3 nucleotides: TGTGCCAGCCAGACAGGGCCGAACACCGGGGAGCTGTTTTTT.

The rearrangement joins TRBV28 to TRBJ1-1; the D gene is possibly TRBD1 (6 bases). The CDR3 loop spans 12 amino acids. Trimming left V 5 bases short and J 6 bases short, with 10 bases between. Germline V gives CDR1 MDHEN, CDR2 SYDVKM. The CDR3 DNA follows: TGTGCCAGCAGTCCCGACAGGTCTGAAGCTTTCTTT. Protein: CASSPDRSEAFF.

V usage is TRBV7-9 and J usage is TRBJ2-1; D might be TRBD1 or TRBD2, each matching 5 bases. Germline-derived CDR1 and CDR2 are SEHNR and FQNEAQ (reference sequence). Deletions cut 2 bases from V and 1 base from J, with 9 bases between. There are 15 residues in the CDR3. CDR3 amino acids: CASSLSEGSYNEQFF. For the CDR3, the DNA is TGTGCCAGCAGCTTATCTGAGGGGTCCTACAATGAGCAGTTCTTC.

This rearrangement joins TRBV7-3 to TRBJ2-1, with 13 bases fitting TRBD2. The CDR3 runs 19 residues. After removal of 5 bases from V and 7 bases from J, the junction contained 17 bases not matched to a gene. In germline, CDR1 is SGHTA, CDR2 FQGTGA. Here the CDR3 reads CASSNQSPGLAGWVNEQFF. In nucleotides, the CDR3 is TGTGCCAGCAGCAACCAATCGCCGGGACTAGCGGGATGGGTTAATGAGCAGTTCTTC.